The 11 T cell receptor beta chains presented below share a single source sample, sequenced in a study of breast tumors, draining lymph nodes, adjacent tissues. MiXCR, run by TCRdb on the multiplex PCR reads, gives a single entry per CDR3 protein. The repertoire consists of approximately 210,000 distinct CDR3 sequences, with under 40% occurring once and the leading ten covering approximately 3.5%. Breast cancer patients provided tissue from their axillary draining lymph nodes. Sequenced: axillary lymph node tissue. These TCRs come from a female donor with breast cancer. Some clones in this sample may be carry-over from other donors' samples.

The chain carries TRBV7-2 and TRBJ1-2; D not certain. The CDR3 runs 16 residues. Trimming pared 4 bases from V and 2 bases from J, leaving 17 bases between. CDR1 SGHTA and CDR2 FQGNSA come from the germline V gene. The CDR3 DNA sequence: TGTGCCAGCAGCTCTCCTAATGGGAGGGAGAACTATGGCTACACCTTC. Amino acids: CASSSPNGRENYGYTF.

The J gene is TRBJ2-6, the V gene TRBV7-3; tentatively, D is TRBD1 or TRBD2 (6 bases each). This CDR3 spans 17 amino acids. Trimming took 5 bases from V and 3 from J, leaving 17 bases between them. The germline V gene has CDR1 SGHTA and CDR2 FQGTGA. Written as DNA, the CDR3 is TGTGCCAGCAGCCATTGGCTCGGGGGCTTTGGGGCCAACGTCCTGACTTTC. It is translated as CASSHWLGGFGANVLTF.

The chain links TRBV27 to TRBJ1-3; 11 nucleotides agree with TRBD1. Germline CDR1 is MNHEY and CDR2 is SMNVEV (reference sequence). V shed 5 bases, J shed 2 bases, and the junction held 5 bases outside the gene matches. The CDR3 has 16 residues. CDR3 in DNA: TGTGCCAGCAGTCAGGGACAGGGGGTTCCTGGAAACACCATATATTTT. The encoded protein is CASSQGQGVPGNTIYF.

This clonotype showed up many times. The CDR3 DNA follows: TGCGCCAGCAGGGACACAGGGGGCGCATCGGGCAATGAGCAGTTCTTC. This sequence encodes CASRDTGGASGNEQFF. The chain employs TRBV4-1 and TRBJ2-1; 9 nucleotides agree with TRBD1. Germline V lookup: CDR1 MGHRA, CDR2 YSYEKL. Trimming at V came to 6 bases and at J to 6 bases, leaving 12 bases not matched to a gene. This CDR3 is built from 16 residues.

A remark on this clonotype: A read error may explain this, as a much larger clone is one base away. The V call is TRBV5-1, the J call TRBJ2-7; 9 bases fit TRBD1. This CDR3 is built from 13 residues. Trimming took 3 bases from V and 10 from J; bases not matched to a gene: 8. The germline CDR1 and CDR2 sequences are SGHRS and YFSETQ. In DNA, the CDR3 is TGCGCCAGCAGCTCTATCCGACAGGGGGACCAGTACTTC. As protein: CASSSIRQGDQYF.

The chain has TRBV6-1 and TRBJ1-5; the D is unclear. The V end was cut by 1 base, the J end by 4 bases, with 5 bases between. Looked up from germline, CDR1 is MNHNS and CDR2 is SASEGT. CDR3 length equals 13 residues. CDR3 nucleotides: TGTGCCAGCAGTGAAGGGAGGAATCAGCCCCAGCATTTT. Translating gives CASSEGRNQPQHF.

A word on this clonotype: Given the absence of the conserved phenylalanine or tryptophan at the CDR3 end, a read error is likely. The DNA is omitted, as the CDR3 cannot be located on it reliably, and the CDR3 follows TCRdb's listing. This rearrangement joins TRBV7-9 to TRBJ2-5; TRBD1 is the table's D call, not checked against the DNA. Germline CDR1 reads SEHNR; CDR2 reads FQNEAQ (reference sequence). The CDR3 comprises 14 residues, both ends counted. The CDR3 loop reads CASSPRGGGYTFGS.

This CDR3 is CASSLIGGRGNEQFF. CDR3 DNA sequence: TGTGCCAGCAGCTTAATCGGCGGGAGGGGGAATGAGCAGTTCTTC. The chain couples TRBV7-3 to TRBJ2-1, with 9 bases that match TRBD2. Germline-derived CDR1 and CDR2 are SGHTA and FQGTGA. The CDR3 length is 15 residues. V was clipped by 1 base and J by 7 bases; unmatched bases: 5. The variable domain in full, completed from reference TRBV7-3 and TRBJ2-1, reads GAGVSQTPSNKVTEKGKYVELRCDPISGHTALYWYRQSLGQGPEFLIYFQGTGAADDSGLPNDRFFAVRPEGSVSTLKIQRTERGDSAVYLCASSLIGGRGNEQFFGPGTRLTVL.

In DNA form, the CDR3 reads TGTGCCAGCAGCGGGAGGGGGAGGGCTAATGAGCAGTTCTTC. It specifies CASSGRGRANEQFF. The chain combines TRBV12-3 or TRBV12-4 with TRBJ2-1, with 8 bases lining up with TRBD2. This CDR3 spans 14 amino acids. The ends lost 6 bases at V and 7 bases at J; junction bases unmatched: 8.

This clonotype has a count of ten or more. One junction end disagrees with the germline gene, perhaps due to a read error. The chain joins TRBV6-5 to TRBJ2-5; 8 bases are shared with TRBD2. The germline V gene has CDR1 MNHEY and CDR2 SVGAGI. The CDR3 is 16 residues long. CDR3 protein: CASSHSPSGWQETQYF. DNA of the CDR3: TGTGCCAGCAGTCACTCGCCTAGCGGGTGGCAAGAGACCCAGTACTTC.

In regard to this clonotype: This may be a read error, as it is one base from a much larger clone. This CDR3 is CASSLGTAVSYEQYF. CDR3 DNA sequence: TGTGCCAGCAGCCTAGGGACAGCGGTTTCCTACGAGCAGTACTTC. The chain is built from TRBV5-5 and TRBJ2-7, with 7 positions matching TRBD1. CDR1 and CDR2 (germline): SGHKS, YYEKEE (reference sequence). The J segment lost 1 base and the V segment lost 4 bases, leaving 8 bases of the junction unmatched. CDR3 size: 15 residues.